Following are 25 T cell receptor beta chains from one sample sequenced in a study of tumor and adjacent non-tumor tissue in lung cancer. A modified ARM-PCR protocol with three rounds of nested PCR amplified TCRbeta. TCRdb passed the multiplex PCR reads through MiXCR, listing each CDR3 protein once. The data show fewer than 85,000 distinct CDR3 sequences, less than 80% seen once. No cell sorting was done before RNA was extracted from the tissue. Sequenced: lung tumor tissue. All receptors come from a man between 60 and 70 years old with non-small cell lung cancer.

To note about this clonotype: The junction departs from the called germline gene at one end, perhaps through a read error. The chain employs TRBV7-8 and TRBJ1-5; the D gene is possibly TRBD1 (6 bases). Looked up from germline, CDR1 is SGHVS and CDR2 is FQNEAQ. CDR3 length equals 15 residues. The CDR3 reads CSSLKGYRDNQPQHF. Written as DNA, the CDR3 is TGTTCCAGTCTGAAAGGGTACAGGGACAATCAGCCCCAGCATTTT. Variable domain in full (rest from reference TRBV7-8 and TRBJ1-5): GAGVSQSPRYKVAKRGQDVALRCDPISGHVSLFWYQQALGQGPEFLTYFQNEAQLDKSGLPSDRFFAERPEGSVSTLKIQRTQQEDSAVYLCSSLKGYRDNQPQHFGDGTRLSIL.

Concerning this clonotype: Likely a read error: the CDR3 ends without its conserved phenylalanine or tryptophan. V and J are TRBV11-1 and TRBJ2-1; D perhaps matches TRBD2 (6 bases). V was trimmed by 3 bases and J by 4 bases, leaving 10 bases between them. Per germline, CDR1 SGHAT and CDR2 FQDESV (reference sequence). This CDR3 is built from 14 residues. The CDR3 DNA follows: TGTGCCAGCAGCTTCGAACTAGCTTACAATGAGCAGTTCTTA. This codes for CASSFELAYNEQFL.

On this clonotype: The CDR3 end shows no conserved phenylalanine or tryptophan, and so a read error is likely. The chain combines TRBV20-1 with TRBJ2-1; D is possibly TRBD2 (6 bases). CDR1 and CDR2 from the germline V gene are DFQATT and SNEGSKA (reference sequence). The CDR3 runs to 15 residues. Between the trimmed V and J ends, which lost 0 bases and 4 bases, there was a span of 13 bases. The CDR3 here is CSARDILGRYNEQFL. The CDR3 nucleotides are TGCAGTGCTAGAGATATTTTGGGGAGGTACAATGAGCAGTTCTTA.

This clonotype was seen just once. One junction end does not reproduce the germline sequence, and a read error may be involved. The V call is TRBV6-2 or TRBV6-3, the J call TRBJ1-5; D unresolved. Germline lookup yields CDR1 MNHEY and CDR2 SVGEGT. CDR3 size: 16 residues. CDR3 in DNA: TGTGCCAGCAGACCGGCTCGGCTTTATAGCAATCCGCCCCAGCGTTTT. Its translation is CASRPARLYSNPPQRF.

The chain combines TRBV6-1 with TRBJ2-7; possibly TRBD2 for D (6 bases). The V end was cut by 8 bases, the J end by 13 bases, with 24 bases between. CDR1 is MNHNS, CDR2 SASEGT, per germline. This CDR3 spans 13 amino acids. The CDR3 DNA follows: TGTGCCAGCGCTTGGGAGGAAAGCTACGGGCAATACTTC. It translates to CASAWEESYGQYF.

About this clonotype: Its ends do not fully match the called genes, so a read error is possible. The chain links TRBV12-5 to TRBJ2-7; 7 bases fit TRBD2. The CDR3 covers 19 residues. The germline CDR1 and CDR2 sequences are LGHNT and FRNRAP. The CDR3 is CASALKSSGFTTHPDEQYF. CDR3 DNA sequence: TGTGCTAGTGCTTTGAAGTCTAGCGGCTTTACCACCCACCCGGATGAGCAATACTTC.

Points on this clonotype: One end of the junction fails to match germline, which may point to a read error. The chain recombines TRBV10-3 with TRBJ2-6; 11 bases align to TRBD2. Germline lookup yields CDR1 ENHRY and CDR2 SYGVKD. This CDR3 has 20 amino acids. The CDR3 loop reads CTICEHGISGRESGANVLTF. The CDR3 DNA reads TGTACCATCTGTGAACATGGGATTAGCGGGAGGGAGTCTGGGGCCAACGTCCTGACTTTC.

Concerning this clonotype itself: Since the CDR3 does not end with the conserved phenylalanine or tryptophan, this likely comes from a read error. It is unclear where the CDR3 begins or ends on the DNA, so no DNA is shown, and the CDR3 is as TCRdb lists it. CDR3 sequence reads: CASSYKAGGGLLS. This chain joins TRBV6-5 and TRBJ2-2. The CDR3 extends over 13 residues, inclusive of both ends. Germline loops: CDR1 MNHEY, CDR2 SVGAGI.

This clonotype was seen a single time. The V and J genes are TRBV12-3 or TRBV12-4 and TRBJ1-1, with D maybe TRBD1 (6 bases). The CDR3 is made up of 12 amino acids. The V and J ends lost 11 bases and 10 bases respectively, with 20 bases between them. The CDR3 nucleotides are TGTGCCGATAGTTTTACAACAGGGCCAGCTTTCTTT. Residues: CADSFTTGPAFF.

A note on this clonotype: The germline gene is not matched at one end of the junction; a read error may be the cause. This rearrangement joins TRBV5-1 to TRBJ2-4; D is perhaps TRBD2 (6 bases). Per the germline V gene, CDR1 is SGHRS and CDR2 is YFSETQ. CDR3 size: 16 residues. The CDR3 DNA sequence: TGCCCCAGTAGCTTGGTCGCGGGGCTAGCCAAAAACATTCAGTACTTC. Protein sequence: CPSSLVAGLAKNIQYF.

In its sample, this clonotype ranks as medium-sized. V and J are TRBV11-1 and TRBJ2-1, with 7 bases fitting TRBD2. Per germline, CDR1 SGHAT and CDR2 FQDESV (reference sequence). The CDR3 totals 16 residues. Trimming took 1 base from V and 5 from J; bases not matched to a gene: 8. The CDR3 region has the DNA TGTGCCAGCAGCTTAGTGAGCGGGATCGGGGACAATGAGCAGTTCTTC. Protein product: CASSLVSGIGDNEQFF.

This clonotype was counted between two and nine times. The chain combines TRBV2 with TRBJ1-2; a weak D match, TRBD1 (6 bases). Germline V gene data show CDR1 as SNHLY and CDR2 as FYNNEI. The CDR3 consists of 14 residues. Trimming cost V 8 bases and J 4 bases, with 17 bases left between them. CDR3 nucleotide sequence: TGTGCCAGCTTCCGCGGGGGGCGAAGCTATGGCTACACCTTC. Its translation is CASFRGGRSYGYTF. The full variable domain, its missing parts supplied by reference TRBV2 and TRBJ1-2, is EPEVTQTPSHQVTQMGQEVILRCVPISNHLYFYWYRQILGQKVEFLVSFYNNEISEKSEIFDDQFSVERPDGSNFTLKIRSTKLEDSAMYFCASFRGGRSYGYTFGSGTRLTVV.

With regard to this clonotype: One end of the junction fails to match germline, which may point to a read error. The chain uses TRBV12-5 and TRBJ2-7, with 7 bases fitting TRBD2. CDR1 is LGHNT, CDR2 FRNRAP, per germline. CDR3 length equals 19 residues. CDR3 in DNA: TGTGCTAGTGCTTTGGAGTCTAGCGGCTTTAACACCCACCCAGACGAGCAGTACTTC. It is translated as CASALESSGFNTHPDEQYF. Variable domain in full (rest from reference TRBV12-5 and TRBJ2-7): DARVTQTPRHKVTEMGQEVTMRCQPILGHNTVFWYRQTMMQGLELLAYFRNRAPLDDSGMPKDRFSAEMPDATLATLKIQPSEPRDSAVYFCASALESSGFNTHPDEQYFGPGTRLTVT.

This rearrangement joins TRBV6-5 to TRBJ2-5; the D call may be TRBD1 or TRBD2 (6 bases each). V gave up 6 bases and J gave up 1 base, with 18 bases separating them. The CDR3 is made up of 16 amino acids. From germline, CDR1 is MNHEY and CDR2 SVGAGI. CDR3 region: CASRQQGLKIQETQYF. The CDR3 DNA sequence: TGTGCCAGCAGGCAACAGGGACTTAAGATCCAAGAGACCCAGTACTTC.

Ten or more counts support this clonotype. The J gene is TRBJ2-3, the V gene TRBV7-9, with no clear D. This CDR3 region has 15 residues. The V gene lost 5 bases and the J gene lost 3 bases, with 15 bases spanning the gap. Germline lookup yields CDR1 SEHNR and CDR2 FQNEAQ (reference sequence). CDR3 nucleotide sequence: TGTGCCAGCAGCCCAACCTCACAGAGGACAGATACGCAGTATTTT. Its protein product is CASSPTSQRTDTQYF.

The rearrangement joins TRBV7-9 to TRBJ2-1; a weak D match, TRBD1 (6 bases). Trimming cost V 1 base and J 3 bases, with 7 bases left between them. This CDR3 is built from 14 residues. From germline, CDR1 is SEHNR and CDR2 FQNEAQ (reference sequence). The CDR3 reads CASSLGGGYNEQFF. The DNA for the CDR3 is TGTGCCAGCAGCTTAGGAGGGGGCTACAATGAGCAGTTCTTC. The full variable domain, completed using reference TRBV7-9 and TRBJ2-1, is DTGVSQNPRHKITKRGQNVTFRCDPISEHNRLYWYRQTLGQGPEFLTYFQNEAQLEKSRLLSDRFSAERPKGSFSTLEIQRTEQGDSAMYLCASSLGGGYNEQFFGPGTRLTVL.

The CDR3 reads CSVREQLWEQYF. Written as DNA, the CDR3 is TGCAGTGTCAGGGAACAGCTATGGGAGCAGTACTTC. The chain combines TRBV20-1 with TRBJ2-7; D possibly corresponds to TRBD1 (5 bases). Germline V gives CDR1 DFQATT, CDR2 SNEGSKA (reference sequence). V was trimmed by 7 bases and J by 7 bases, leaving 17 bases between them. The CDR3 has 12 amino acids.

With respect to this clonotype: Compared with germline, one end of the junction differs, possibly owing to a read error. The J gene is TRBJ2-3, the V gene TRBV6-2 or TRBV6-3; 15 bases match TRBD2. The CDR3 runs to 19 residues. Germline values: CDR1 MNHEY, CDR2 SVGEGT. The CDR3 spells CASSYQPGLAGGYTDTEYF. As DNA, the CDR3 is TGTGCCAGCAGTTACCAGCCGGGACTAGCGGGAGGATACACAGATACGGAGTATTTT.

Points on this clonotype: The junction departs from germline at one end; a sequencing error may be responsible. The V call is TRBV20-1, the J call TRBJ2-3, with 8 bases lining up with TRBD2. Germline V CDR1 and CDR2: DFQATT, SNEGSKA (reference sequence). CDR3 length equals 16 residues. CDR3 sequence reads: CSARYPRQAGVVTQYF. The CDR3 DNA sequence: TGCAGTGCTAGGTATCCGAGACAAGCGGGAGTGGTTACGCAGTATTTC.

This clonotype was recorded a few times. This chain connects TRBV5-4 to TRBJ2-3; unclear D gene. The end of the DNA aligns better with TRBJ1-5, so the J call may be wrong. This CDR3 contains 16 residues. CDR1 SGHNT and CDR2 YYREEE come from the germline V gene (reference sequence). The CDR3 is CASNPIEREPGDTQHF. The CDR3 coding sequence is TGTGCCAGCAACCCTATCGAGCGTGAGCCGGGAGATACGCAGCATTTT.

About this clonotype: A junction boundary mismatches the germline segment, possibly from a read error. The genes are TRBV30 and TRBJ1-6, with D unresolved. The CDR3 loop spans 16 amino acids. Germline values: CDR1 GTSNPN, CDR2 SVGIG (reference sequence). The CDR3 sequence: CAWAQKIGISNSPFHF. The CDR3 region has the DNA TGTGCCTGGGCGCAGAAAATTGGGATTTCTAATTCACCCTTCCACTTT.

This clonotype came up many times. The V gene is TRBV20-1, the J gene TRBJ1-4; 8 bases map to TRBD1. The CDR3 extends over 17 amino acids. In germline, CDR1 is DFQATT, CDR2 SNEGSKA (reference sequence). Trimming cost V 5 bases and J 4 bases; bases outside gene matches: 15. CDR3: CSASSPSGGGGNEKLFF. In DNA form, the CDR3 reads TGCAGTGCTTCCTCCCCCTCAGGGGGCGGTGGTAATGAAAAACTGTTTTTT.

Note on this clonotype: The missing conserved phenylalanine or tryptophan at the end of this CDR3 makes a read error likely. The chain has TRBV20-1 and TRBJ1-3; perhaps TRBD1 as D (6 bases). Trimming stripped 7 bases from V and 2 bases from J, with 12 bases between. Germline CDR1 DFQATT, CDR2 SNEGSKA (reference sequence). This CDR3 is 13 amino acids long. CDR3 nucleotides: TGCAGTGGTAGTGCAGGGGCTGGAAACACCATATATTTA. Its translation: CSGSAGAGNTIYL.

Worth noting for this clonotype: A read error may produce the germline difference seen at one junction end. This sequence joins TRBV20-1 and TRBJ1-2; D remains unclear. Germline V gene lookup returns CDR1 DFQATT and CDR2 SNEGSKA (reference sequence). There are 14 residues in the CDR3. The CDR3 loop reads CSVRDLRGIYAYSF. The CDR3, as DNA: TGCAGTGTTAGAGATCTTAGAGGGATCTATGCCTACTCCTTC.

As to this clonotype: The limits of the CDR3 on the DNA are not certain, so only TCRdb's listed CDR3 is given. The chain couples TRBV29-1 to TRBJ2-7; the tabulated D call, TRBD2, remains unverified against the DNA. The CDR3 is 16 residues long, ends included. Germline lookup yields CDR1 SQVTM and CDR2 ANQGSEA. CDR3 sequence: CSVGTGTSRSRLEHYF.